Below, 29 T cell receptor beta chains from the same sample are listed, as sequenced in a study of CD4 T cells in relation to SARS-CoV-2 and coronaviruses. Clones were sequenced by immunoSEQ multiplex PCR, and TCRdb holds only the in-frame ones, with some missing. The table lists tens of thousands of clones, approximately 95% of them singletons, with 0.2% to 0.25% in the top ten. CD4+ T cells from unexposed donors were obtained before the COVID-19 pandemic (2011-2018). The source material was naive CD4+ T cells from PBMCs. As for subset: naive CD4+ T cells isolated by negative enrichment. The origin of the receptors is a human donor in good health.

To note about this clone: At one end, the junction sequence differs from germline, possibly due to a read error. The chain links TRBV3-1 (or the pseudogene TRBV3-2) to TRBJ1-2, with D perhaps TRBD1 (6 bases). The V gene's germline CDR1 is LGHDT and CDR2 YNNKEL (reference sequence). This CDR3 contains 12 residues. CDR3 nucleotide sequence: TGTGCCAGCACCCAAACAGGGAGAGGCTACACCTTC. Translated: CASTQTGRGYTF.

The rearrangement links TRBV18 to TRBJ2-5; D gene ambiguous. This CDR3 has 13 residues. The germline V gene has CDR1 KGHSH and CDR2 LQKENI. V was trimmed by 3 bases and J by 0 bases, leaving 5 bases between them. This CDR3 is CASSPRDQETQYF. The CDR3 DNA reads TGTGCCAGCTCACCCCGGGACCAAGAGACCCAGTACTTC.

V usage is TRBV5-1 and J usage is TRBJ2-7; the D gene is possibly TRBD1 (7 bases). The CDR3 is made up of 15 amino acids. Germline loops: CDR1 SGHRS, CDR2 YFSETQ. Trimming stripped 6 bases from V and 7 bases from J, with 23 bases between. The CDR3 DNA sequence: TGCGCCAGCAATGGAGGCGGGAACCCAGGGGGAGAGCAGTACTTC. Encoded protein: CASNGGGNPGGEQYF.

V and J are TRBV14 and TRBJ2-5; 12 positions agree with TRBD2. CDR3 length: 14 residues. Unmatched junction bases numbered 4, after V lost 4 bases and J lost 7 bases. The germline gives CDR1 SGHDN, CDR2 FVKESK. The CDR3 protein is CASSLRLAGATQYF. In nucleotides, the CDR3 is TGTGCCAGCAGCCTCCGACTAGCGGGAGCGACCCAGTACTTC.

This clone has only a few counts. This chain joins TRBV7-3 and TRBJ2-2, with D possibly matching TRBD2 (5 bases). Per germline, CDR1 SGHTA and CDR2 FQGTGA. This CDR3 is 15 amino acids long. Trimming pared 5 bases from V and 4 bases from J, leaving 14 bases between. CDR3 amino acids: CASSADSSRTGELFF. The CDR3 nucleotides read TGTGCCAGCAGCGCGGACTCCTCTCGCACCGGGGAGCTGTTTTTT.

This chain connects TRBV10-2 to TRBJ1-5; D perhaps matches TRBD1 (6 bases). V lost 2 bases to trimming and J lost 8 bases, with 16 bases between them. The CDR3 loop spans 15 amino acids. Germline CDR1 WSHSY, CDR2 SAAADI. The CDR3 nucleotides read TGCGCCAGCAGTGAGAGGGGCTGGGGGGCTAAGCCCCAGCATTTT. Translation: CASSERGWGAKPQHF.

As concerns this clone: Distinct nucleotide sequences in the sample also encode this CDR3. This chain connects TRBV7-2 to TRBJ2-3; D ambiguous. The length of the CDR3 is 12 residues. CDR1 and CDR2 from the germline V gene are SGHTA and FQGNSA. Trimming took 5 bases from V and 0 from J, leaving 3 bases between them. As DNA, the CDR3 is TGTGCCAGCAGCCTCAGCACAGATACGCAGTATTTT. It translates to CASSLSTDTQYF.

The gene calls are TRBV28 and TRBJ1-2; 7 nucleotides align to TRBD1. Germline trimming cut 2 bases from V and 3 bases from J; bases unmatched to any gene: 9. Germline-derived CDR1 and CDR2 are MDHEN and SYDVKM. The length of the CDR3 is 16 residues. The CDR3 sequence is CASSLGDRAAHYGYTF. Written as DNA, the CDR3 is TGTGCCAGCAGTTTAGGTGACAGGGCGGCCCACTATGGCTACACCTTC.

The rearrangement joins TRBV11-2 to TRBJ2-1; the match to TRBD2 covers 8 bases. The germline CDR1 and CDR2 sequences are SGHAT and FQNNGV. The CDR3 is 16 residues long. Losses at the gene ends were 4 bases for V and 1 base for J; bases not matched to a gene: 6. CDR3: CASSSQRGPSYNEQFF. The CDR3 bases are TGTGCCAGCAGCTCGCAGCGGGGGCCGTCCTACAATGAGCAGTTCTTC.

The chain is built from TRBV5-1 and TRBJ2-5; the D call may be TRBD1 or TRBD2 (5 bases each). Germline loops: CDR1 SGHRS, CDR2 YFSETQ. V was cut by 4 bases and J by 1 base, with 14 bases left in between. The length of the CDR3 is 15 residues. In DNA, the CDR3 is TGCGCCAGCAGCACCGCGACGGGACCCCAAGAGACCCAGTACTTC. It encodes CASSTATGPQETQYF. The full variable domain, with the rest looked up from reference TRBV5-1 and TRBJ2-5, is KAGVTQTPRYLIKTRGQQVTLSCSPISGHRSVSWYQQTPGQGLQFLFEYFSETQRNKGNFPGRFSGRQFSNSRSEMNVSTLELGDSALYLCASSTATGPQETQYFGPGTRLLVL.

This sequence joins TRBV7-2 and TRBJ2-1, with D perhaps being TRBD1 or TRBD2 (5 bases each). The CDR3 spans 15 residues. Per the germline V gene, CDR1 is SGHTA and CDR2 is FQGNSA. The V gene lost 3 bases and the J gene lost 2 bases, with 11 bases spanning the gap. The CDR3: CASSLSGTAYNEQFF. CDR3 DNA: TGTGCCAGCAGCTTGTCCGGGACGGCCTACAATGAGCAGTTCTTC.

The chain is built from TRBV19 and TRBJ1-2, with D perhaps TRBD1 (5 bases). Looked up from germline, CDR1 is LNHDA and CDR2 is SQIVND (reference sequence). Trimming cost V 4 bases and J 2 bases, with 11 bases left between them. This CDR3 has 14 amino acids. CDR3 in DNA: TGTGCCAGTAGTACCGTTGGGGGAAACTATGGCTACACCTTC. Translated: CASSTVGGNYGYTF.

This chain's CDR3 is CASSVAGMTGELFF. CDR3 nucleotide sequence: TGTGCCAGCAGCGTAGCTGGGATGACCGGGGAGCTGTTTTTT. This sequence joins TRBV9 and TRBJ2-2; no definite D call. The germline CDR1 and CDR2 sequences are SGDLS and YYNGEE. This CDR3 contains 14 residues. V was pared by 0 bases and J by 5 bases, with 8 bases between.

This chain links TRBV24-1 with TRBJ2-6; D is perhaps TRBD1 (5 bases). The CDR3 is made up of 17 amino acids. Trimming left V 3 bases short and J 1 base short, with 12 bases between. Germline lookup yields CDR1 KGHDR and CDR2 SFDVKD. CDR3 DNA sequence: TGTGCCACCAGTGATCACGGTTCAGGGTCTGGGGCCAACGTCCTGACTTTC. Translation: CATSDHGSGSGANVLTF.

The chain combines TRBV2 with TRBJ2-2, with D uncertain. V lost 8 bases to trimming and J lost 2 bases, with 12 bases between them. The V gene's germline CDR1 is SNHLY and CDR2 FYNNEI. The CDR3 is 14 amino acids. CDR3 DNA sequence: TGTGCCAGCTTAAGAGACGGAAACACCGGGGAGCTGTTTTTT. This encodes CASLRDGNTGELFF.

The chain employs TRBV7-2 and TRBJ2-3; D call uncertain. The germline V and J ends were trimmed by 2 bases and 2 bases, with 8 bases remaining between them. CDR3 length: 14 residues. CDR1 SGHTA and CDR2 FQGNSA come from the germline V gene. DNA for the CDR3: TGTGCCAGCAGCTTAATGTCCTCCACAGATACGCAGTATTTT. Its translation: CASSLMSSTDTQYF.

The chain carries TRBV5-1 and TRBJ1-3, with 7 bases aligning to TRBD1. From germline, CDR1 is SGHRS and CDR2 YFSETQ. The CDR3 length is 17 residues. V shed 4 bases, J shed 2 bases, and the junction held 12 bases outside the gene matches. Written as DNA, the CDR3 is TGCGCCAGCAGCGCCCACACAGGGGTTGAGGCTGGAAACACCATATATTTT. It encodes CASSAHTGVEAGNTIYF.

V gene TRBV30 combines with J gene TRBJ2-7; TRBD2 is a possible D gene (6 bases). This CDR3 comprises 16 residues. CDR1 and CDR2 (germline): GTSNPN, SVGIG (reference sequence). Between the trimmed V and J ends, which lost 0 bases and 2 bases, there was a span of 17 bases. The CDR3 loop is CAWSVLEGTGTYEQYF. The CDR3, as DNA: TGTGCCTGGAGTGTACTTGAAGGGACTGGAACCTACGAGCAGTACTTC.

The V gene is TRBV5-1, the J gene TRBJ1-2; no firm D call. From germline, CDR1 is SGHRS and CDR2 YFSETQ. The CDR3 sequence is 14 residues long. The V gene lost 0 bases and the J gene lost 8 bases, with 14 bases spanning the gap. The CDR3: CASSLDGDWVGYTF. The CDR3 DNA sequence: TGCGCCAGCAGCTTGGATGGGGATTGGGTCGGCTACACCTTC.

This clone was seen just once. J is TRBJ2-5 and V is TRBV7-2; TRBD2 aligns across 11 bases. V shed 5 bases and J 2 bases; nucleotides not matched to a gene: 4. The CDR3 length is 15 residues. Germline assignment: CDR1 SGHTA and CDR2 FQGNSA. This CDR3 is CASSTGTSGQETQYF. CDR3 DNA: TGTGCCAGCAGCACGGGGACTAGCGGACAAGAGACCCAGTACTTC.

V is TRBV5-5 and J is TRBJ2-3; 14 positions match TRBD2. This CDR3 is 15 amino acids long. V trimming: 5 bases; J trimming: 8 bases; junction bases outside the gene matches: 7. Looked up from germline, CDR1 is SGHKS and CDR2 is YYEKEE (reference sequence). The CDR3 nucleotides read TGTGCCAGCAGTTCGGGACTAGCGGGGGCGGGTACGCAGTATTTT. The encoded protein is CASSSGLAGAGTQYF.

This CDR3 is CSASPLGQGGTIYF. CDR3 bases: TGCAGTGCTAGTCCCCTGGGACAGGGAGGCACCATATATTTT. This chain joins TRBV20-1 and TRBJ1-3; 9 positions match TRBD1. This CDR3 has 14 residues. The V segment lost 3 bases and the J segment 9 bases; nucleotides outside the gene matches: 9. Germline assignment: CDR1 DFQATT and CDR2 SNEGSKA (reference sequence).

The rearrangement uses TRBV11-2 and TRBJ1-1, with TRBD1 as a possible D gene (5 bases). The V and J ends lost 5 bases and 0 bases respectively, with 13 bases between them. Germline V CDR1 and CDR2: SGHAT, FQNNGV. This CDR3 has 15 amino acids. The CDR3 nucleotides read TGTGCCAGCAGCCCCCTCGGGGGTTTGAACACTGAAGCTTTCTTT. The encoded protein is CASSPLGGLNTEAFF.

V is TRBV9 and J is TRBJ1-2; TRBD1 aligns across 10 bases. Germline-derived CDR1 and CDR2 are SGDLS and YYNGEE. Trimming took 4 bases from V and 5 from J; bases not matched to a gene: 2. This CDR3 has 13 amino acids. CDR3 sequence: CASSWDRGYGYTF. CDR3 bases: TGTGCCAGCAGCTGGGACAGGGGATATGGCTACACCTTC. Filled out from reference TRBV9 and TRBJ1-2, the complete variable domain reads DSGVTQTPKHLITATGQRVTLRCSPRSGDLSVYWYQQSLDQGLQFLIQYYNGEERAKGNILERFSAQQFPDLHSELNLSSLELGDSALYFCASSWDRGYGYTFGSGTRLTVV.

V gene TRBV27 combines with J gene TRBJ1-4, with D tentatively TRBD1 (6 bases). Germline V gives CDR1 MNHEY, CDR2 SMNVEV (reference sequence). The CDR3 covers 15 residues. The ends were cut back, 9 bases at V and 2 bases at J, with 16 bases in the middle. The chain's CDR3 is CASRKQGSTNEKLFF. The CDR3 DNA reads TGTGCCAGTCGCAAGCAGGGGTCGACTAATGAAAAACTGTTTTTT.

This rearrangement joins TRBV7-2 to TRBJ2-3; D perhaps matches TRBD1 (6 bases). CDR1 SGHTA and CDR2 FQGNSA come from the germline V gene. This CDR3 is built from 17 residues. Trimming removed 2 bases at V and 2 bases at J, with 17 bases between. CDR3 in DNA: TGTGCCAGCAGCTTAACAGCGACAGGCGCCACCACAGATACGCAGTATTTT. Protein product: CASSLTATGATTDTQYF.

The chain combines TRBV28 with TRBJ2-2; TRBD2 matches 11 bases. The CDR3 contains 15 residues. The germline gives CDR1 MDHEN, CDR2 SYDVKM. With V trimmed by 6 bases and J by 4 bases, 4 bases remained unmatched. CDR3 in amino acids: CASSPGLAGTGELFF. CDR3 in DNA: TGTGCCAGCAGCCCCGGACTAGCGGGCACCGGGGAGCTGTTTTTT.

The chain links TRBV27 to TRBJ2-1; 10 positions agree with TRBD2. After removal of 10 bases from V and 5 bases from J, the junction contained 11 bases not matched to a gene. This CDR3 comprises 15 residues. Germline V gene sequence: CDR1 MNHEY, CDR2 SMNVEV (reference sequence). The CDR3 here is CATRRGSGRDNEQFF. As DNA, the CDR3 is TGTGCCACCCGAAGGGGGAGCGGGAGGGACAATGAGCAGTTCTTC.

On this clone: This sample also contains other DNA sequences that code for the same CDR3. V is TRBV11-1 and J is TRBJ2-7; D is perhaps TRBD1 (6 bases). Between the trimmed V and J ends, which lost 0 bases and 2 bases, there was a span of 17 bases. CDR1 is SGHAT and CDR2 is FQDESV in the germline V gene (reference sequence). This CDR3 contains 17 residues. DNA for the CDR3: TGTGCCAGCAGCTTAGCTATTGGGGGCGTTAAGGCCTACGAGCAGTACTTC. As protein: CASSLAIGGVKAYEQYF.